This TCR beta chain comes out of a study of T cells after yellow fever vaccination. The sample holds many counts of this clonotype. Trimming removed 5 bases at V and 0 bases at J, with 7 bases between. The CDR3 sequence is 13 residues long. Germline V gives CDR1 LGHDT, CDR2 YNNKEL (reference sequence). TCRdb itself ran the 5' RACE reads through MiXCR, one entry per CDR3 protein. This sample yields under 80,000 distinct CDR3 sequences, of which around 7.4% are seen a single time; approximately 34% belongs to the top ten. This sequence joins TRBV3-1 and TRBJ2-5; the D gene is possibly TRBD2 (5 bases). The material sequenced was CD8+ T cells sorted from PBMCs, taken 15 days after the yellow fever booster vaccination. This sequence was found in a man aged 25 to 45 who received the YFV17D yellow fever vaccine. The DNA of the CDR3 is TGTGCCAGCAGCGAGGGCAACCAAGAGACCCAGTACTTC. Encoded protein: CASSEGNQETQYF.